This T cell receptor (beta chain) was identified in a study of CD8 T cells in Susac syndrome. With random hexamers, reverse transcription was performed on about 0.5 to 1 ug of RNA. Multiplex PCR with immunoSEQ amplified the TCR beta CDR3 across 54 Vbeta and 13 Jbeta. TCRdb used MiXCR to reprocess the immunoSEQ multiplex PCR reads, holding one entry per CDR3 protein. The sample records around 50,000 distinct CDR3 sequences, roughly 92% being singletons. Sequenced sample: CD8+ T cells from PBMCs. The source of this sequence is a human donor in good health.

The DNA for the CDR3 is TGTGCCAGCAGCTCCTTTTCCGGGACTAGCGGGAGAGATGATGAGCAGTTCTTC. As protein: CASSSFSGTSGRDDEQFF. This chain connects TRBV7-9 to TRBJ2-1, with 14 bases identical to TRBD2. The germline V gene has CDR1 SEHNR and CDR2 FQNEAQ (reference sequence). This CDR3 is built from 18 residues. J lost 8 bases, V lost 4 bases, and 13 bases had no gene match.